This TCR beta chain was found in a study of blood T cell repertoires in COVID-19. Losses at the gene ends were 3 bases for V and 0 bases for J; bases not matched to a gene: 9. The CDR3 loop spans 17 amino acids. Germline CDR1 is SGHRS and CDR2 is YFSETQ. Profiling relied on immunoSEQ multiplex PCR, and the TCRdb table lists in-frame clones only, not all of them. In the table there are 650,000 to 800,000 clones, around 89% of which are singletons. This receptor was obtained from a woman between 18 and 30 years old with acute or convalescent COVID-19. The sample comprised peripheral blood. The genes are TRBV5-1 and TRBJ1-3; 7 positions match TRBD1. CDR3 bases: TGCGCCAGCAGCTCAGCCGGGACAGCCACCTCTGGAAACACCATATATTTT. Its protein product is CASSSAGTATSGNTIYF.